Below, 24 T cell receptor beta chains from the same sample are listed, as sequenced in a study of blood T cell repertoires in COVID-19. Sequenced by immunoSEQ multiplex PCR; TCRdb stores in-frame clones only, minus some. The table has some 42,000 clones, 92% seen once. The material sequenced was peripheral blood. These receptors originate from a man aged 50-60 years with active COVID-19.

In this sample, this clone turned up once. The chain couples TRBV11-3 to TRBJ2-1, with 7 positions matching TRBD2. J was trimmed by 7 bases and V by 5 bases; bases with no gene match: 14. CDR1 and CDR2 from the germline V gene are SGHNT and YENEEA. The CDR3 contains 16 residues. CDR3 DNA: TGTGCCAGCAGCCTAGCGGACTCGGCCCCGGGGAATGAGCAGTTCTTC. Its translation is CASSLADSAPGNEQFF.

The chain employs TRBV28 and TRBJ1-2; TRBD1 matches 7 bases. Germline CDR1 is MDHEN and CDR2 is SYDVKM. With V trimmed by 1 base and J by 7 bases, 15 bases remained unmatched. The CDR3 totals 17 residues. The CDR3 protein is CASSLSSSRQGVSGYTF. For the CDR3, the DNA is TGTGCCAGCAGTTTATCTTCAAGCCGACAGGGAGTATCTGGCTACACCTTC.

The rearrangement uses TRBV11-2 and TRBJ2-7, with TRBD2 matching 7 bases. This CDR3 is built from 15 residues. Per the germline V gene, CDR1 is SGHAT and CDR2 is FQNNGV. With 4 bases clipped from V and 0 bases from J, the junction kept 6 bases outside the gene matches. The CDR3, as DNA: TGTGCCAGCAGCTACTTTCTAGCGGTCTCCTACGAGCAGTACTTC. Translation gives CASSYFLAVSYEQYF.

The V and J genes are TRBV7-9 and TRBJ1-1; D is perhaps TRBD1 (5 bases). V lost 3 bases and J 0 bases, leaving 14 bases between the germline ends. Germline loops: CDR1 SEHNR, CDR2 FQNEAQ (reference sequence). This CDR3 has 16 amino acids. The DNA of the CDR3 is TGTGCCAGCAGCTTTCAGTTAGGGGTCGTGAACACTGAAGCTTTCTTT. Translated: CASSFQLGVVNTEAFF.

The rearrangement links TRBV4-1 to TRBJ2-7, with D maybe TRBD1 (5 bases). Germline loops: CDR1 MGHRA, CDR2 YSYEKL. The CDR3 runs 15 residues. V lost 1 base to trimming and J lost 0 bases, with 10 bases between them. The CDR3 nucleotides are TGCGCCAGCAGCCAAGGCAGGACAAACTCCTACGAGCAGTACTTC. Translation gives CASSQGRTNSYEQYF.

The chain has TRBV5-1 and TRBJ2-7; 9 nucleotides agree with TRBD2. Germline CDR1 reads SGHRS; CDR2 reads YFSETQ. The CDR3 has 14 residues. The J segment lost 6 bases and the V segment lost 1 base, leaving 5 bases of the junction unmatched. In DNA, the CDR3 is TGCGCCAGCAGCTTGCAGCGGGAGGCTCGCGAGCAGTACTTC. Residues: CASSLQREAREQYF.

This clone turned up a few times. The chain uses TRBV10-1 and TRBJ1-6; no firm D call. This CDR3 is built from 15 residues. Between the trimmed V and J ends, which lost 4 bases and 4 bases, there was a span of 11 bases. Germline CDR1 WNHNN, CDR2 SYGVQD (reference sequence). DNA for the CDR3: TGCGCCAGCAGTGGGTCTTCGGGGTATAATTCACCCCTCCACTTT. This gives the protein CASSGSSGYNSPLHF.

The V and J genes are TRBV5-3 and TRBJ2-3, with D tentatively TRBD2 (6 bases). TRBV5-3 counts as an open reading frame of uncertain function. The CDR3 has 15 residues. Trimming stripped 5 bases from V and 3 bases from J, with 16 bases between. The CDR3 reads CARRSGLLSTDTQYF. CDR3 sequence (DNA): TGTGCCAGAAGGTCGGGACTCCTGAGTACAGATACGCAGTATTTT.

The chain has TRBV28 and TRBJ2-3; a weak D match, TRBD2 (6 bases). Trimming removed 8 bases from V and 3 bases from J, with 12 bases in between. Germline lookup yields CDR1 MDHEN and CDR2 SYDVKM. The CDR3 consists of 13 residues. The CDR3 DNA reads as TGTGCCAGCCTCGGAGGGGCTACAGATACGCAGTATTTT. Its protein is CASLGGATDTQYF.

This chain links TRBV12-5 with TRBJ2-1; 13 nucleotides line up with TRBD2. The CDR3 loop spans 15 amino acids. The germline V gene encodes CDR1 LGHNT and CDR2 FRNRAP. J gave up 7 bases and V 7 bases, and 7 bases lay outside the gene matches. The CDR3 protein is CASAWTSGSRNEQFF. CDR3 nucleotides: TGTGCTAGTGCCTGGACTAGCGGGAGCAGGAATGAGCAGTTCTTC.

The rearrangement joins TRBV29-1 to TRBJ2-3, with TRBD1 as a possible D gene (5 bases). The CDR3 length is 14 residues. From germline, CDR1 is SQVTM and CDR2 ANQGSEA. Trimming shortened V by 1 base and J by 0 bases, and 8 bases separated the two germline ends. CDR3 residues: CSVEGRVSTDTQYF. The DNA of the CDR3 is TGCAGCGTTGAAGGCAGGGTCAGCACAGATACGCAGTATTTT.

The gene calls are TRBV30 and TRBJ1-2; 12 bases agree with TRBD1. The CDR3 contains 14 residues. Germline V lookup: CDR1 GTSNPN, CDR2 SVGIG (reference sequence). V shed 2 bases and J 8 bases; nucleotides not matched to a gene: 6. In DNA form, the CDR3 reads TGTGCCTGGAGTCGTGGGACAGGGGGCGAGGGCTACACCTTC. It is translated as CAWSRGTGGEGYTF.

The chain uses TRBV29-1 and TRBJ1-2; D not certain. The V gene lost 3 bases and the J gene lost 8 bases, with 13 bases spanning the gap. CDR3 length: 12 amino acids. CDR1 is SQVTM, CDR2 ANQGSEA, per germline. The CDR3 bases are TGCAGCGTTGAGGAGGCGAGGGCAGGCTACACCTTC. Protein: CSVEEARAGYTF.

This rearrangement joins TRBV5-4 to TRBJ2-3; 12 nucleotides align to TRBD2. This CDR3 comprises 17 residues. The V segment lost 3 bases and the J segment 4 bases; nucleotides outside the gene matches: 9. From germline, CDR1 is SGHNT and CDR2 YYREEE (reference sequence). CDR3 sequence (DNA): TGTGCCAGCAGCTCAGAAGAAAGACTAGCGGGAGCAGATACGCAGTATTTT. As protein: CASSSEERLAGADTQYF.

This clone showed up just once. The chain joins TRBV7-3 to TRBJ1-4, with D perhaps TRBD1 (5 bases). The CDR3 has 14 amino acids. V dropped 4 bases and J dropped 4 bases, with 10 bases sitting between them. Germline V gene sequence: CDR1 SGHTA, CDR2 FQGTGA. CDR3 residues: CASSSTAINEKLFF. The CDR3 bases are TGTGCCAGCAGCTCGACAGCTATTAATGAAAAACTGTTTTTT.

V usage is TRBV5-1 and J usage is TRBJ2-3; D gene unclear. The V gene lost 4 bases and the J gene lost 3 bases, with 6 bases spanning the gap. Germline loops: CDR1 SGHRS, CDR2 YFSETQ. This CDR3 contains 12 residues. The CDR3 is CASSTETDTQYF. CDR3 sequence (DNA): TGCGCCAGCAGCACAGAAACAGATACGCAGTATTTT. Full variable domain (remainder filled in from reference TRBV5-1 and TRBJ2-3): KAGVTQTPRYLIKTRGQQVTLSCSPISGHRSVSWYQQTPGQGLQFLFEYFSETQRNKGNFPGRFSGRQFSNSRSEMNVSTLELGDSALYLCASSTETDTQYFGPGTRLTVL.

In this sample, this clone turned up a few times. The chain uses TRBV3-1 (or the pseudogene TRBV3-2) and TRBJ1-6; TRBD1 agrees at 8 bases. V lost 5 bases and J lost 9; bases outside the gene matches: 6. CDR1 is LGHDT and CDR2 is YNNKEL in the germline V gene (reference sequence). CDR3 size: 14 residues. For the CDR3, the DNA is TGTGCCAGCAGCATCACGGACAGGGCTTCACCCCTCCACTTT. Translation gives CASSITDRASPLHF.

V and J are TRBV11-2 and TRBJ1-2; possibly TRBD1 for D (5 bases). V lost 1 base, J lost 7 bases, and 22 bases lay in between. This CDR3 has 17 residues. Germline CDR1 is SGHAT and CDR2 is FQNNGV. CDR3 amino acids: CASSLGALGLRESGYTF. The CDR3 DNA sequence: TGTGCCAGCAGCTTAGGAGCCTTGGGACTAAGGGAGTCTGGCTACACCTTC.

The chain recombines TRBV24-1 with TRBJ2-1; 7 nucleotides align to TRBD2. Germline-derived CDR1 and CDR2 are KGHDR and SFDVKD. Unmatched junction bases numbered 10, after V lost 1 base and J lost 8 bases. This CDR3 has 16 amino acids. Written as DNA, the CDR3 is TGTGCCACCAGTGATTTTGGGGGGGTCAATAGCCATGAGCAGTTCTTC. It specifies CATSDFGGVNSHEQFF.

The chain couples TRBV2 to TRBJ2-1; 7 bases agree with TRBD2. J was trimmed by 5 bases and V by 3 bases; bases with no gene match: 10. In germline, CDR1 is SNHLY, CDR2 FYNNEI. This CDR3 has 16 amino acids. CDR3 sequence: CASSDRSLAVNNEQFF. As DNA, the CDR3 is TGTGCCAGCAGTGATAGGAGTCTAGCGGTAAACAATGAGCAGTTCTTC. The whole variable domain, remainder taken from reference TRBV2 and TRBJ2-1, is EPEVTQTPSHQVTQMGQEVILRCVPISNHLYFYWYRQILGQKVEFLVSFYNNEISEKSEIFDDQFSVERPDGSNFTLKIRSTKLEDSAMYFCASSDRSLAVNNEQFFGPGTRLTVL.

The chain couples TRBV4-2 to TRBJ1-1; TRBD1 aligns across 8 bases. J was trimmed by 11 bases and V by 4 bases; bases with no gene match: 9. From germline, CDR1 is LGHNA and CDR2 YNFKEQ. This CDR3 contains 13 residues. The CDR3 coding sequence is TGTGCCAGCAGCCTTGGTGGGAACAGGGGGGCTTTCTTT. The encoded protein is CASSLGGNRGAFF.

The rearrangement joins TRBV9 to TRBJ2-7, with 7 bases matching TRBD2. Per the germline V gene, CDR1 is SGDLS and CDR2 is YYNGEE. The CDR3 spans 14 residues. The V gene end was trimmed by 4 bases and the J gene end by 4 bases; junction bases not matched to a gene: 8. The CDR3 region is CASSPSGTVYEQYF. The CDR3, as DNA: TGTGCCAGCAGCCCTAGCGGCACCGTTTACGAGCAGTACTTC.

The chain employs TRBV5-5 and TRBJ2-1; D is perhaps TRBD1 (5 bases). The CDR3 is made up of 13 amino acids. The germline V and J ends were trimmed by 1 base and 4 bases, with 6 bases remaining between them. The germline V gene has CDR1 SGHKS and CDR2 YYEKEE (reference sequence). CDR3 DNA sequence: TGTGCCAGCAGCTTGTCAGGGTACAATGAGCAGTTCTTC. Protein sequence: CASSLSGYNEQFF.

The V and J genes are TRBV28 and TRBJ1-2, with D maybe TRBD1 (5 bases). Trimming stripped 7 bases from V and 7 bases from J, with 22 bases between. The CDR3 contains 15 residues. Germline V lookup: CDR1 MDHEN, CDR2 SYDVKM. CDR3 residues: CASTLGGGRLSGYTF. For the CDR3, the DNA is TGTGCCAGCACTCTCGGGGGGGGGAGATTGAGTGGCTACACCTTC.